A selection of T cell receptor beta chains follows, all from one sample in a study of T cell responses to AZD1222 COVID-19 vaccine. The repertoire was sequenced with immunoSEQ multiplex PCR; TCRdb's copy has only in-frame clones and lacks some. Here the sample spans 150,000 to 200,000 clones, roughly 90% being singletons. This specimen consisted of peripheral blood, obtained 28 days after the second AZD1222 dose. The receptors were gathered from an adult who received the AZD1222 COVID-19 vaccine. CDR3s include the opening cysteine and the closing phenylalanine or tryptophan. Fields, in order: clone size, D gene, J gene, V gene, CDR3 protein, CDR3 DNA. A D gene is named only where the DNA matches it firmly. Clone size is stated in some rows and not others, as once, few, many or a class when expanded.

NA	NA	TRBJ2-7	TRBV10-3	CAIRGSSYEQYF	TGTGCCATCAGGGGGAGCTCCTACGAGCAGTACTTC
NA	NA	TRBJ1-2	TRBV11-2	CASSLPGSGRSSFGYTF	TGTGCCAGCAGCTTACCGGGCTCCGGGAGGTCTAGTTTTGGCTACACCTTC
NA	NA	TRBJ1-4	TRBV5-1	CASSLEGGANEKLFF	TGCGCCAGCAGCTTGGAAGGGGGGGCTAATGAAAAACTGTTTTTT
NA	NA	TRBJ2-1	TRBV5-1	CASSLVGGDEQFF	TGCGCCAGCAGCTTGGTCGGGGGAGATGAGCAGTTCTTC
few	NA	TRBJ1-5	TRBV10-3	CAISESRGASNQPQHF	TGTGCCATCAGTGAGTCACGGGGGGCGAGCAATCAGCCCCAGCATTTT
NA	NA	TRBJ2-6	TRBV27	CASSFSSGANVLTF	TGTGCCAGCAGTTTCAGTTCAGGGGCCAACGTCCTGACTTTC
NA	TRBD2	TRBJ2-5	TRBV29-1	CSGGGMETQYF	TGCAGCGGGGGAGGGATGGAGACCCAGTACTTC
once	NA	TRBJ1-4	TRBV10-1	CASSGLGRTKTNEKLFF	TGCGCCAGCAGCGGGCTTGGACGGACGAAAACTAATGAAAAACTGTTTTTT
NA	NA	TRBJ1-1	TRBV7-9	CASSLGWDSTEAFF	TGTGCCAGCAGCCTGGGCTGGGACTCCACTGAAGCTTTCTTT
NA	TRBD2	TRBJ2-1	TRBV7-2	CASSFVAGGRLYNEQFF	TGTGCCAGCAGCTTTGTAGCGGGGGGGCGGCTCTACAATGAGCAGTTCTTC
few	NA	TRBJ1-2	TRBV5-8	CASSLNYGYTF	TGTGCCAGCAGCTTGAACTATGGCTACACCTTC
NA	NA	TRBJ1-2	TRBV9	CASSVGGMVETNYGYTF	TGTGCCAGCAGCGTAGGGGGGATGGTGGAAACCAACTATGGCTACACCTTC
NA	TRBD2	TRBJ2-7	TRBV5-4	CASSRMTSGRSVEQYF	TGTGCCAGCAGCCGAATGACTAGCGGGAGATCGGTCGAGCAGTACTTC
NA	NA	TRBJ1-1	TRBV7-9	CASSLNRGKVTEAFF	TGTGCCAGCAGCTTAAATCGAGGTAAAGTCACTGAAGCTTTCTTT
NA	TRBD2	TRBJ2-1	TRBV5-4	CASSLTGGTYNEQFF	TGTGCCAGCAGCTTGACGGGGGGGACCTACAATGAGCAGTTCTTC
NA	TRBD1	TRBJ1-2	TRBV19	CASSMAGGAETTF	TGTGCCAGTAGTATGGCAGGGGGCGCGGAGACCACCTTC
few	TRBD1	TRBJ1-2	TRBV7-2	CASSLALTGFYGYTF	TGTGCCAGCAGCTTAGCCCTGACAGGGTTCTATGGCTACACCTTC
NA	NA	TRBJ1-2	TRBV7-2	CASSLTPGRTNYGYTF	TGTGCCAGCAGCTTGACGCCGGGACGGACAAACTATGGCTACACCTTC
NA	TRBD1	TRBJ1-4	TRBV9	CASSQVGQGVEKLFF	TGTGCCAGCAGCCAGGTGGGACAGGGAGTTGAAAAACTGTTTTTT
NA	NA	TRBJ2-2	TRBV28	CASSGNTGELFF	TGTGCCAGCAGTGGGAACACCGGGGAGCTGTTTTTT
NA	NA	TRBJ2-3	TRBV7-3	CASSLTGTSSTDTQYF	TGTGCCAGCAGCTTAACGGGCACCTCTAGCACAGATACGCAGTATTTT
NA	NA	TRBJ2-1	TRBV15	CATSSERAVYNEQFF	TGTGCCACCAGCAGCGAACGAGCGGTCTACAATGAGCAGTTCTTC
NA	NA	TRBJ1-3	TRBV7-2	CASGTAGNTIYF	TGTGCCAGCGGGACTGCTGGAAACACCATATATTTT
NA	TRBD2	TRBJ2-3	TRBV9	CASSVVPRAGSTDTQYF	TGTGCCAGCAGCGTAGTCCCCCGAGCGGGGAGCACAGATACGCAGTATTTT
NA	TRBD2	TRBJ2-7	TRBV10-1	CASSGTSSGRGYEQYF	TGCGCCAGCAGTGGGACCTCTAGCGGGAGAGGTTACGAGCAGTACTTC
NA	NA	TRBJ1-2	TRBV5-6	CASSLDSAIYGYTF	TGTGCCAGCAGCCTGGACTCCGCGATCTATGGCTACACCTTC
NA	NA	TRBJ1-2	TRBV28	CASNPLGYGYTF	TGTGCCAGCAATCCACTGGGCTATGGCTACACCTTC
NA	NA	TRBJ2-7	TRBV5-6	CASSGGGMEHEQYF	TGTGCCAGCAGCGGAGGTGGTATGGAACACGAGCAGTACTTC
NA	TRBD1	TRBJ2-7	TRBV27	CASSLTPPGQGYEQYF	TGTGCCAGCAGTTTAACCCCGCCGGGACAGGGCTACGAGCAGTACTTC
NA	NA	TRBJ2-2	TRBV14	CASSLHREGGELFF	TGTGCCAGCAGCCTCCACAGGGAGGGCGGGGAGCTGTTTTTT
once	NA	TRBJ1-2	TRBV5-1	CASSLGEGTENYGYTF	TGCGCCAGCAGCTTGGGTGAGGGGACCGAAAACTATGGCTACACCTTC
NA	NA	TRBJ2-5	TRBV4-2	CASSQDPGGSWETQYF	TGTGCCAGCAGCCAAGATCCCGGGGGTAGTTGGGAGACCCAGTACTTC
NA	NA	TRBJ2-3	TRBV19	CASIDGQTTDTQYF	TGTGCCAGTATTGATGGACAGACCACAGATACGCAGTATTTT
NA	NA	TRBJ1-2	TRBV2	CATQGLANYGYTF	TGTGCCACTCAGGGGCTAGCTAACTATGGCTACACCTTC
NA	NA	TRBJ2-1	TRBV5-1	CASSFGYNEQFF	TGCGCCAGCAGCTTCGGCTACAATGAGCAGTTCTTC
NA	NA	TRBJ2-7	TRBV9	CASSGGNPYEQYF	TGTGCCAGCAGCGGCGGGAACCCCTACGAGCAGTACTTC
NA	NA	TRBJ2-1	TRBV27	CASSLIGTQNEQFF	TGTGCCAGCAGTCTAATAGGGACACAGAATGAGCAGTTCTTC
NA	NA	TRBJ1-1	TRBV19	CASSRTGRHTEAFF	TGTGCCAGTAGCCGTACAGGGCGGCACACTGAAGCTTTCTTT
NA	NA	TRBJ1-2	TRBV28	CASEEQSYGYTF	TGTGCCAGCGAGGAACAGTCCTATGGCTACACCTTC
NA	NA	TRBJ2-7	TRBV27	CASSLGATYEQYF	TGTGCCAGCAGTTTAGGAGCTACATACGAGCAGTACTTC
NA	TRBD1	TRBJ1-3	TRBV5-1	CASSLGTGQVGNTIYF	TGCGCCAGCAGCTTGGGGACAGGGCAGGTTGGAAACACCATATATTTT
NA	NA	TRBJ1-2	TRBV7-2	CASSQDHRVNYGYTF	TGTGCCAGCAGTCAGGACCACCGGGTGAACTATGGCTACACCTTC